These 30 T cell receptor beta chains originate from one sample sequenced in a study of tumour-infiltrating T cells in Burkitt lymphoma. Data came from immunoSEQ multiplex PCR; TCRdb stores just in-frame clones and leaves some out. This sample has fewer than 8,500 clones, with about 69% found just once. Sample: tumor tissue. The source of these receptors is a human donor with diffuse large B-cell lymphoma.

The chain recombines TRBV29-1 with TRBJ1-2, with D unclear. This CDR3 has 11 amino acids. Germline loops: CDR1 SQVTM, CDR2 ANQGSEA. CDR3 DNA sequence: TGCAGTGTACCTTATAACTATGGCTACACCTTC. This gives the protein CSVPYNYGYTF.

The DNA for the CDR3 is TGCGCCAGCAGCTTGGGACTAGCGGGGGCGATCGCGGATACGCAGTATTTT. As protein: CASSLGLAGAIADTQYF. This chain connects TRBV5-1 to TRBJ2-3, with 12 bases that match TRBD2. Per the germline V gene, CDR1 is SGHRS and CDR2 is YFSETQ. Unmatched junction bases numbered 8, after V lost 0 bases and J lost 6 bases. This CDR3 region has 17 residues.

The chain joins TRBV6-5 to TRBJ1-2; TRBD1 matches at 7 bases. J gave up 4 bases and V 6 bases, and 11 bases lay outside the gene matches. The germline CDR1 and CDR2 sequences are MNHEY and SVGAGI. The CDR3 has 15 amino acids. For the CDR3, the DNA is TGTGCCAGCAGGCCCCGCGGGGGACAGACCTATGGCTACACCTTC. Amino acid sequence: CASRPRGGQTYGYTF.

V is TRBV7-8 and J is TRBJ1-2; D is unclear. V lost 0 bases, J lost 3 bases, and 14 bases lay in between. Per the germline V gene, CDR1 is SGHVS and CDR2 is FQNEAQ. This CDR3 has 16 amino acids. The CDR3 sequence: CASSLAAEPGYYGYTF. CDR3 bases: TGTGCCAGCAGCTTAGCTGCTGAACCGGGGTACTATGGCTACACCTTC.

The V and J genes are TRBV19 and TRBJ1-2; D call uncertain. This CDR3 spans 13 amino acids. V was clipped by 6 bases and J by 5 bases, with 13 bases between them. In germline, CDR1 is LNHDA, CDR2 SQIVND (reference sequence). The CDR3 spells CASSPPGGYGYTF. DNA of the CDR3: TGTGCCAGTAGCCCTCCCGGCGGATATGGCTACACCTTC.

The rearrangement uses TRBV5-1 and TRBJ2-2; D might be TRBD2 (5 bases). The germline V gene has CDR1 SGHRS and CDR2 YFSETQ. Trimming cost V 7 bases and J 1 base, with 11 bases left between them. This CDR3 spans 14 amino acids. The DNA of the CDR3 is TGCGCCAGCTATCCAGGAGGGAACACCGGGGAGCTGTTTTTT. Encoded protein: CASYPGGNTGELFF. Based on the CDR3 plus reference TRBV5-1 and TRBJ2-2, the full variable domain is KAGVTQTPRYLIKTRGQQVTLSCSPISGHRSVSWYQQTPGQGLQFLFEYFSETQRNKGNFPGRFSGRQFSNSRSEMNVSTLELGDSALYLCASYPGGNTGELFFGEGSRLTVL.

V is TRBV4-1 and J is TRBJ2-5; no clear D. Germline CDR1 reads MGHRA; CDR2 reads YSYEKL. Deletions cut 3 bases from V and 2 bases from J, with 19 bases between. CDR3 length: 17 amino acids. CDR3 amino acids: CASSQTSLPRAQETQYF. In DNA, the CDR3 is TGCGCCAGCAGCCAGACTTCACTTCCTAGAGCACAAGAGACCCAGTACTTC.

This clone has just a few counts. V gene TRBV7-9 combines with J gene TRBJ2-7; possibly TRBD2 for D (6 bases). V gave up 2 bases and J gave up 5 bases, with 19 bases separating them. Germline CDR1 SEHNR, CDR2 FQNEAQ (reference sequence). This CDR3 has 16 residues. The CDR3 sequence is CASSLWGGSGNDEQYF. The CDR3 DNA follows: TGTGCCAGCAGCTTATGGGGAGGCAGCGGTAACGACGAGCAGTACTTC.

CDR3 bases: TGTGCCAGCAGCTTAGCCCTTCGGGGAGGCTACACCTTC. Translating gives CASSLALRGGYTF. V gene TRBV7-2 combines with J gene TRBJ1-2, with D hard to call. The CDR3 totals 13 residues. The ends were cut back, 0 bases at V and 8 bases at J, with 10 bases in the middle. Per the germline V gene, CDR1 is SGHTA and CDR2 is FQGNSA. Full variable domain (rest looked up from reference TRBV7-2 and TRBJ1-2): GAGVSQSPSNKVTEKGKDVELRCDPISGHTALYWYRQSLGQGLEFLIYFQGNSAPDKSGLPSDRFSAERTGGSVSTLTIQRTQQEDSAVYLCASSLALRGGYTFGSGTRLTVV.

V is TRBV2 and J is TRBJ1-1; TRBD1 matches at 9 bases. CDR1 and CDR2 from the germline V gene are SNHLY and FYNNEI. V gave up 6 bases and J gave up 1 base; unmatched junction bases: 3. This CDR3 spans 14 amino acids. CDR3 amino acids: CASRDRGGNTEAFF. For the CDR3, the DNA is TGTGCCAGCAGAGACAGGGGGGGGAACACTGAAGCTTTCTTT.

The V call is TRBV6-5, the J call TRBJ1-2; maybe TRBD1 (6 bases). Germline V gene lookup returns CDR1 MNHEY and CDR2 SVGAGI. The germline V and J ends were trimmed by 6 bases and 8 bases, with 13 bases remaining between them. The CDR3 has 12 residues. The CDR3 DNA follows: TGTGCCAGCAGCAAGGGGGGCCCCGGCTACACCTTC. Its protein product is CASSKGGPGYTF.

The CDR3 DNA is TGTGCCAGCAGTTTAAGCACCAGGTCACGCACTGAAGCTTTCTTT. Protein sequence: CASSLSTRSRTEAFF. This chain connects TRBV27 to TRBJ1-1, with unresolved D. The CDR3 loop spans 15 amino acids. V lost 2 bases and J 4 bases, leaving 14 bases between the germline ends. Germline CDR1 is MNHEY and CDR2 is SMNVEV (reference sequence).

The chain is built from TRBV5-5 and TRBJ1-2; D unclear. The CDR3 runs 15 residues. V was shortened by 0 bases and J by 0 bases, with 9 bases between the two germline ends. Germline V CDR1 and CDR2: SGHKS, YYEKEE (reference sequence). As DNA, the CDR3 is TGTGCCAGCAGCTTGGCCGGCTATCCTAACTATGGCTACACCTTC. Translated, it gives CASSLAGYPNYGYTF.

The chain is built from TRBV5-5 and TRBJ1-4, with TRBD1 identical over 7 bases. V was pared by 4 bases and J by 5 bases, with 8 bases of the junction left unmatched. This CDR3 is built from 15 residues. Germline-derived CDR1 and CDR2 are SGHKS and YYEKEE (reference sequence). CDR3 in amino acids: CASSRLQGMNEKLFF. CDR3 DNA sequence: TGTGCCAGCAGCCGCCTACAGGGGATGAATGAAAAACTGTTTTTT.

The J gene is TRBJ2-1, the V gene TRBV27, with unresolved D. Germline assignment: CDR1 MNHEY and CDR2 SMNVEV (reference sequence). Trimming removed 6 bases at V and 7 bases at J, with 13 bases between. This CDR3 comprises 13 residues. The CDR3 loop reads CASRPVATNEQFF. The CDR3 nucleotides read TGTGCCAGCAGACCCGTAGCAACTAATGAGCAGTTCTTC.

The rearrangement joins TRBV19 to TRBJ1-2; 8 bases are a match to TRBD1. J was trimmed by 4 bases and V by 7 bases; bases with no gene match: 8. The CDR3 is 14 amino acids. CDR1 is LNHDA, CDR2 SQIVND, per germline (reference sequence). The CDR3 DNA follows: TGTGCCAGTACCCGGGACAGGTACTCCTATGGCTACACCTTC. Translated: CASTRDRYSYGYTF.

V gene TRBV14 combines with J gene TRBJ1-1, with 8 nucleotides matching TRBD1. Germline V gene data show CDR1 as SGHDN and CDR2 as FVKESK. This CDR3 contains 15 residues. V shed 5 bases and J 1 base; nucleotides not matched to a gene: 6. CDR3 amino acids: CASSFRTGTNTEAFF. The CDR3 nucleotides read TGTGCCAGCAGCTTTAGGACAGGGACGAACACTGAAGCTTTCTTT.

This sequence joins TRBV5-4 and TRBJ2-5; possibly TRBD1 or TRBD2 for D (5 bases each). Germline lookup yields CDR1 SGHNT and CDR2 YYREEE (reference sequence). The V gene lost 3 bases and the J gene lost 7 bases, with 19 bases spanning the gap. This CDR3 contains 15 residues. Written as DNA, the CDR3 is TGTGCCAGCAGCTCCACTACCCGGGACCCGTGGACCCAGTACTTC. Translated, it gives CASSSTTRDPWTQYF. The variable domain in full, completed from reference TRBV5-4 and TRBJ2-5, reads ETGVTQSPTHLIKTRGQQVTLRCSSQSGHNTVSWYQQALGQGPQFIFQYYREEENGRGNFPPRFSGLQFPNYSSELNVNALELDDSALYLCASSSTTRDPWTQYFGPGTRLLVL.

The V gene is TRBV7-2, the J gene TRBJ2-2; D is ambiguous. Germline CDR1 SGHTA, CDR2 FQGNSA. CDR3 length: 12 residues. Deletions cut 3 bases from V and 6 bases from J, with 5 bases between. The CDR3 nucleotides are TGTGCCAGCAGCTTTAACGCCGGGGAGCTGTTTTTT. This sequence encodes CASSFNAGELFF.

The CDR3 sequence is CASSYSGPIRFF. DNA of the CDR3: TGTGCCAGCAGTTATAGCGGGCCTATAAGGTTCTTC. The chain links TRBV2 to TRBJ2-1, with 7 nucleotides matching TRBD2. Germline-derived CDR1 and CDR2 are SNHLY and FYNNEI. CDR3 length: 12 amino acids. V shed 5 bases, J shed 15 bases, and the junction held 10 bases outside the gene matches.

This clone ranks as large. The chain carries TRBV27 and TRBJ1-1; perhaps TRBD1 as D (5 bases). V gave up 7 bases and J gave up 5 bases, with 8 bases separating them. The CDR3 is 11 amino acids. Germline V CDR1 and CDR2: MNHEY, SMNVEV (reference sequence). The CDR3 spells CASIGVTEAFF. The CDR3 region has the DNA TGTGCCAGCATAGGGGTGACTGAAGCTTTCTTT.

This clone appeared a single time. CDR3 residues: CASSRSGTGISYEQYF. For the CDR3, the DNA is TGTGCCAGCAGCCGTTCCGGGACAGGGATCTCCTACGAGCAGTACTTC. V and J are TRBV5-4 and TRBJ2-7; 9 bases align to TRBD1. Germline V CDR1 and CDR2: SGHNT, YYREEE (reference sequence). J gave up 0 bases and V 4 bases, and 8 bases lay outside the gene matches. This CDR3 region has 16 residues.

The V gene is TRBV11-2, the J gene TRBJ1-3; possibly TRBD1 for D (5 bases). This CDR3 contains 16 residues. Trimming left V 5 bases short and J 4 bases short, with 18 bases between. Germline CDR1 reads SGHAT; CDR2 reads FQNNGV. CDR3 loop: CASSLGPLPWGNTIYF. CDR3 nucleotide sequence: TGTGCCAGCAGCCTGGGACCGCTTCCTTGGGGAAACACCATATATTTT.

This rearrangement joins TRBV16 to TRBJ1-1; D is uncertain. CDR1 and CDR2 from the germline V gene are KGHSY and FQNENV. The ends were cut back, 2 bases at V and 4 bases at J, with 11 bases in the middle. The CDR3 is 14 amino acids. The CDR3 bases are TGTGCCAGCAGCCAAATGGCCGGCGGCACTGAAGCTTTCTTT. Translation: CASSQMAGGTEAFF.

This clone rates as large. The genes are TRBV25-1 and TRBJ2-2; D uncertain. The V end was cut by 9 bases, the J end by 0 bases, with 8 bases between. Germline V gene lookup returns CDR1 MGHDK and CDR2 SYGVNS. This CDR3 contains 13 residues. CDR3 loop: CASTVSNTGELFF. Written as DNA, the CDR3 is TGTGCCAGTACGGTTTCGAACACCGGGGAGCTGTTTTTT.

This clone was counted once. The chain joins TRBV10-3 to TRBJ1-3, with no clear D. Germline V gene lookup returns CDR1 ENHRY and CDR2 SYGVKD. This CDR3 spans 12 amino acids. V dropped 8 bases and J dropped 1 base, with 6 bases sitting between them. In nucleotides, the CDR3 is TGTGCCATCTCGTCTTCTGGAAACACCATATATTTT. Its translation is CAISSSGNTIYF.

The chain joins TRBV5-1 to TRBJ2-7; a possible D gene is TRBD2 (7 bases). The CDR3 runs to 15 residues. CDR1 and CDR2 from the germline V gene are SGHRS and YFSETQ. V was pared by 7 bases and J by 2 bases, with 19 bases between. DNA of the CDR3: TGCGCCAGCGGTAGGGGGGGGGCCGTGGCCTACGAGCAGTACTTC. This codes for CASGRGGAVAYEQYF.

This clone is classed as hyperexpanded. This chain joins TRBV6-5 and TRBJ1-6; D perhaps matches TRBD1 (5 bases). Trimming left V 2 bases short and J 10 bases short, with 15 bases between. Per germline, CDR1 MNHEY and CDR2 SVGAGI. The CDR3 runs to 15 residues. The CDR3 protein is CASSYGDRGDSPLHF. In DNA form, the CDR3 reads TGTGCCAGCAGTTACGGGGATCGGGGGGACTCACCCCTCCACTTT.

The CDR3 DNA sequence: TGCGCCAGCAGCTTGGAGAGGGACGATGAAAAACTGTTTTTT. As protein: CASSLERDDEKLFF. V is TRBV5-1 and J is TRBJ1-4; D may be TRBD1 (5 bases). This CDR3 contains 14 residues. Germline V gives CDR1 SGHRS, CDR2 YFSETQ. V was clipped by 0 bases and J by 6 bases, with 9 bases between them.

This clone occurred a few times. This chain joins TRBV2 and TRBJ2-7; perhaps TRBD1 as D (5 bases). The V gene's germline CDR1 is SNHLY and CDR2 FYNNEI. The CDR3 has 14 residues. Trimming took off 3 bases at V and 1 base at J, with 10 bases between the two ends. The CDR3 loop reads CASSDQGSSYEQYF. The CDR3 DNA sequence: TGTGCCAGCAGTGATCAGGGCAGTTCCTACGAGCAGTACTTC. Using reference TRBV2 and TRBJ2-7 for the parts outside the CDR3, the full variable domain is EPEVTQTPSHQVTQMGQEVILRCVPISNHLYFYWYRQILGQKVEFLVSFYNNEISEKSEIFDDQFSVERPDGSNFTLKIRSTKLEDSAMYFCASSDQGSSYEQYFGPGTRLTVT.